This T cell receptor (beta chain) was recorded in a study of T cells after yellow fever vaccination. The trim removed 7 bases at V and 5 bases at J, leaving 12 bases unmatched. The CDR3 is 15 residues long. TCRdb independently ran MiXCR on the 5' RACE reads; one entry per CDR3 protein. The repertoire has about 68,000 distinct CDR3 sequences, under 8% of them found once; the top ten carry 30% to 45%. General observations from the study: Faster peaking, at day 5 versus 15, marked a secondary response that was weaker.

This clonotype was counted many times. Antigen specificity is unknown. The chain is built from TRBV12-3 or TRBV12-4 and TRBJ2-3; 7 bases align to TRBD2. Sequencing used CD8+ T cells sorted from PBMCs, obtained roughly seven weeks after the first yellow fever vaccination. The clonotype comes from a young man who received the YFV17D yellow fever vaccine. The CDR3 coding sequence is TGTGCCAGCAACCACGCCATTGGCGGGGGAGATACGCAGTATTTT. Its protein product is CASNHAIGGGDTQYF.